Described below is a single T cell receptor beta chain sequence and its context. Coverage ceases 3 residues before the CDR3 finishes, and the germline J gene fills in the end. The data are from a study of T cells in women clearing cervical HPV infection. Looking at the study overall: Controls gave blood once infection was undetectable; cases at lesion identification.

Assay used: immunoSEQ multiplex PCR; TCRdb lists only in-frame clones, some missing. Its table lists about 21,000 clones. This CDR3 spans 15 amino acids. Trimming took off 4 bases at V and 7 bases at J, with 19 bases between the two ends. Per germline, CDR1 MNHNS and CDR2 SASEGT. Each participant carried one incident cervical HPV16 infection only. Dot-blot hybridization genotyped cervical HPV amplified with MY09/MY11 PCR. This TCR derives from a woman aged 18 to 69 with a cervical HPV16 infection that either progressed to CIN3+ or cleared (not recorded which). The rearrangement links TRBV6-1 to TRBJ1-2, with a tentative D call TRBD1 (6 bases). Sequencing was done on a sample of blood buffy coat. The CDR3 DNA, read in part, is TGTGCCAGCAGTGCGATTGAGGGGGGGGCAGCTGGC. Translated: CASSAIEGGAAG. The entire CDR3 sequence reads CASSAIEGGAAGYTF.